Below, one T cell receptor (beta chain) is given with its context. Its specificity is unknown. The assay was immunoSEQ multiplex PCR, and TCRdb's table has in-frame clones only and misses some. The repertoire holds 23,000 or so clones, with 85% to 95% as singletons. The sample belongs to a study of graft-versus-host responses after intestinal transplantation. Study-level information: Recipients were all induced with anti-thymocyte globulin, then given tacrolimus and steroids for approximately 3 years.

Broader study findings: Those patients showing graft-donor T cell macrochimerism displayed high graft-versus-host to host-versus-graft clonal ratios in allografts.

The material was PBMCs, obtained 39 to 40 days after intestinal transplant. The receptor's source is a human patient who received an intestinal transplant, so some T cells may come from the graft donor.

The CDR3 DNA reads TGTGCCAGCTCACTTAAAACAGGGCTGGAGACCCAGTACTTC. Its protein is CASSLKTGLETQYF. This rearrangement joins TRBV18 to TRBJ2-5; maybe TRBD1 (6 bases). With 4 bases removed from V and 5 bases from J, the gap between germline ends came to 14 bases. Germline V lookup: CDR1 KGHSH, CDR2 LQKENI. This CDR3 is 14 amino acids long.